The source of this TCR beta chain is a study of blood T cell repertoires in COVID-19. This CDR3 spans 18 amino acids. Trimming cost V 0 bases and J 4 bases, with 21 bases left between them. Germline CDR1 and CDR2: MDHEN and SYDVKM. Profiling relied on immunoSEQ multiplex PCR, and the TCRdb table lists in-frame clones only, not all of them. The sample contains fewer than 250,000 clones, roughly 86% of which appear only once. Sequencing was performed on peripheral blood. This receptor was identified in a man aged 45 to 65 with acute or convalescent COVID-19. The rearrangement uses TRBV28 and TRBJ1-2, with D uncertain. CDR3 sequence reads: CASSLWQLDQAYSYGYTF. CDR3 DNA sequence: TGTGCCAGCAGTTTATGGCAACTTGACCAGGCTTATTCCTATGGCTACACCTTC.